Below, 28 T cell receptor beta chains from the same sample are listed, as sequenced in a study of CD8+ T cells in alopecia areata. cDNA prepared by RNA extraction and subsequent reverse transcription served as the template for sequencing. Method: immunoSEQ multiplex PCR; TCRdb's copy keeps in-frame clones and lacks some. This sample has about 82,000 clones, with roughly half found just once. The specimen was NKG2D-high CD8+ T cells sorted from blood. Source of these receptors: a human donor with alopecia areata.

The chain employs TRBV7-9 and TRBJ2-7; 11 bases match TRBD1. CDR3 size: 14 residues. CDR1 and CDR2 (germline): SEHNR, FQNEAQ (reference sequence). Trimming at V came to 1 base and at J to 4 bases, leaving 0 bases not matched to a gene. In DNA, the CDR3 is TGTGCCAGCAGCTTAGGGGACAGGGGGTACGAGCAGTACTTC. Protein sequence: CASSLGDRGYEQYF.

The V call is TRBV13, the J call TRBJ2-3; TRBD2 might be the D (5 bases). In germline, CDR1 is PRHDT, CDR2 FYEKMQ (reference sequence). The CDR3 runs to 14 residues. Trimming took off 5 bases at V and 3 bases at J, with 12 bases between the two ends. The CDR3 reads CASSPPRGTDTQYF. The CDR3 DNA is TGTGCCAGCAGCCCCCCCCGAGGGACAGATACGCAGTATTTT.

This clone turned up a few times. The gene calls are TRBV28 and TRBJ2-5, with a weak D call TRBD1 (5 bases). The length of the CDR3 is 12 residues. V lost 7 bases, J lost 5 bases, and 11 bases lay in between. Per the germline V gene, CDR1 is MDHEN and CDR2 is SYDVKM. The CDR3 nucleotides read TGTGCCAGCAATCAAGGGGTGGAGACCCAGTACTTC. This encodes CASNQGVETQYF.

The chain employs TRBV9 and TRBJ2-1; TRBD2 is a possible D gene (5 bases). The CDR3 has 15 amino acids. V was pared by 3 bases and J by 5 bases, with 15 bases between. Germline V CDR1 and CDR2: SGDLS, YYNGEE. Here the CDR3 DNA reads TGTGCCAGCAGCGGCCCTAAGGGCGGGCACAATGAGCAGTTCTTC. Protein product: CASSGPKGGHNEQFF.

This clone was found a few times. This chain joins TRBV14 and TRBJ2-5; D unresolved. The V end was cut by 2 bases, the J end by 4 bases, with 5 bases between. Looked up from germline, CDR1 is SGHDN and CDR2 is FVKESK. The CDR3 runs 12 residues. In DNA, the CDR3 is TGTGCCAGCAGCCAACCCCCAGAGACCCAGTACTTC. Translating it yields CASSQPPETQYF.

This clone was observed a handful of times. V gene TRBV29-1 combines with J gene TRBJ1-2; TRBD1 is a possible D gene (6 bases). Germline V gene sequence: CDR1 SQVTM, CDR2 ANQGSEA. Trimming took off 0 bases at V and 3 bases at J, with 11 bases between the two ends. The CDR3 runs to 14 residues. The CDR3 loop reads CSVEDAGADYGYTF. In DNA, the CDR3 is TGCAGCGTTGAAGACGCGGGGGCGGACTATGGCTACACCTTC.

This clone has more than one count but fewer than ten. The genes are TRBV11-2 and TRBJ1-1; D possibly corresponds to TRBD1 (5 bases). The V and J ends lost 3 bases and 3 bases respectively, with 8 bases between them. This CDR3 comprises 13 residues. CDR1 and CDR2 (germline): SGHAT, FQNNGV. The CDR3 bases are TGTGCCAGCAGCTTCGAAGGGGACACTGAAGCTTTCTTT. Its protein product is CASSFEGDTEAFF.

This clone turned up a few times. This chain uses TRBV4-1 with TRBJ2-2, with TRBD1 as a possible D gene (5 bases). Trimming took 2 bases from V and 6 from J, leaving 13 bases between them. The CDR3 is 15 amino acids. CDR1 is MGHRA and CDR2 is YSYEKL in the germline V gene. The CDR3 loop reads CASSQSSLTAGELFF. CDR3 in DNA: TGCGCCAGCAGCCAATCCTCCCTGACAGCCGGGGAGCTGTTTTTT.

The chain carries TRBV4-1 and TRBJ2-3; no reliable D call. Trimming stripped 1 base from V and 4 bases from J, with 6 bases between. The length of the CDR3 is 13 residues. Germline lookup yields CDR1 MGHRA and CDR2 YSYEKL. The CDR3 coding sequence is TGCGCCAGCAGCCAAGTTAGTGCAGATACGCAGTATTTT. It encodes CASSQVSADTQYF.

The chain is built from TRBV28 and TRBJ2-2; D call uncertain. The germline V gene has CDR1 MDHEN and CDR2 SYDVKM. V lost 7 bases and J lost 5, with 11 bases in between. The CDR3 runs 13 residues. The CDR3 DNA follows: TGTGCCAGCACCCGAGGACCTACCGGGGAGCTGTTTTTT. Translated, it gives CASTRGPTGELFF.

This clone was seen only a few times. The chain recombines TRBV5-1 with TRBJ2-5; D unclear. CDR1 and CDR2 (germline): SGHRS, YFSETQ. The CDR3 consists of 12 residues. Trimming took 0 bases from V and 5 from J, leaving 5 bases between them. CDR3 sequence (DNA): TGCGCCAGCAGCTTGGGCTGGGAGACCCAGTACTTC. It encodes CASSLGWETQYF.

This chain uses TRBV27 with TRBJ1-1; D gene unclear. Trimming removed 1 base from V and 4 bases from J, with 10 bases in between. The germline gives CDR1 MNHEY, CDR2 SMNVEV (reference sequence). The length of the CDR3 is 14 residues. CDR3 amino acids: CASSLYGVVTEAFF. Written as DNA, the CDR3 is TGTGCCAGCAGTTTATACGGGGTGGTCACTGAAGCTTTCTTT.

This rearrangement joins TRBV27 to TRBJ2-1; D unresolved. Germline assignment: CDR1 MNHEY and CDR2 SMNVEV (reference sequence). This CDR3 region has 12 residues. The germline V and J ends were trimmed by 2 bases and 8 bases, with 7 bases remaining between them. The CDR3 DNA reads TGTGCCAGCAGTTTAGCCGGTGATGAGCAGTTCTTC. It encodes CASSLAGDEQFF.

This clone was counted a few times. This chain connects TRBV23-1 to TRBJ2-3; a possible D gene is TRBD2 (5 bases). TRBV23-1 has ORF status, its function being uncertain. The CDR3 loop spans 14 amino acids. With 6 bases removed from V and 0 bases from J, the gap between germline ends came to 10 bases. The CDR3 DNA sequence: TGCGCCAGCAGACCAAGCGGAAGCACAGATACGCAGTATTTT. It specifies CASRPSGSTDTQYF.

This CDR3 is CASSGVAGVNEQFF. The CDR3 nucleotides read TGTGCCAGCAGTGGCGTAGCGGGAGTCAATGAGCAGTTCTTC. The gene calls are TRBV2 and TRBJ2-1; 9 bases agree with TRBD2. V gave up 4 bases and J gave up 6 bases; unmatched junction bases: 4. The CDR3 is 14 amino acids. CDR1 is SNHLY, CDR2 FYNNEI, per germline.

This clone showed up just a few times. The V gene is TRBV6-6, the J gene TRBJ2-2; D is ambiguous. The germline CDR1 and CDR2 sequences are MNHNY and SVGAGI (reference sequence). V dropped 7 bases and J dropped 1 base, with 10 bases sitting between them. The CDR3 extends over 14 amino acids. As DNA, the CDR3 is TGTGCCAGCATCATGGCTATGAACACCGGGGAGCTGTTTTTT. This codes for CASIMAMNTGELFF.

V usage is TRBV27 and J usage is TRBJ2-4; maybe TRBD2 (5 bases). V was trimmed by 5 bases and J by 9 bases, leaving 17 bases between them. Germline V gene data show CDR1 as MNHEY and CDR2 as SMNVEV (reference sequence). The CDR3 spans 14 residues. The CDR3 sequence: CASSLRDVSSIQYF. CDR3 nucleotide sequence: TGTGCCAGCAGTCTGAGGGATGTGTCCTCCATTCAGTACTTC.

This clone was detected only a few times. The rearrangement links TRBV29-1 to TRBJ2-3; D unclear. The CDR3 has 11 amino acids. The V gene lost 7 bases and the J gene lost 1 base, with 6 bases spanning the gap. Germline V CDR1 and CDR2: SQVTM, ANQGSEA. The CDR3 is CSGRRTDTQYF. CDR3 DNA: TGCAGCGGCCGGCGCACAGATACGCAGTATTTT.

This clone was counted a few times. The chain is built from TRBV15 and TRBJ1-4, with 9 bases matching TRBD1. The CDR3 totals 15 residues. The germline V gene encodes CDR1 LNHNV and CDR2 YYDKDF (reference sequence). V was pared by 3 bases and J by 7 bases, with 6 bases of the junction left unmatched. The CDR3 bases are TGTGCCACCAGCAGTAACAGGGGGCCATTTGAAAAACTGTTTTTT. Translated, it gives CATSSNRGPFEKLFF.

This clone was seen ten or more times. The DNA of the CDR3 is TGTGCCAGCAGCTTAGTGGGGTTGGTCGGGACAGGGTCCTACAATGAGCAGTTCTTC. Translating it yields CASSLVGLVGTGSYNEQFF. The chain links TRBV11-2 to TRBJ2-1; 9 nucleotides match TRBD1. The CDR3 is 19 residues long. CDR1 is SGHAT, CDR2 FQNNGV, per germline. Trimming removed 1 base from V and 1 base from J; junction bases left unmatched: 11.

The chain has TRBV28 and TRBJ2-7; a weak D match, TRBD2 (5 bases). There are 13 residues in the CDR3. Germline V gene sequence: CDR1 MDHEN, CDR2 SYDVKM. Trimming removed 6 bases from V and 5 bases from J, with 14 bases in between. The CDR3, as DNA: TGTGCCAGCAGCGGGGTGGTCCGCGACGAGCAGTACTTC. This translates into CASSGVVRDEQYF.

CDR3 nucleotides: TGTGCCAGCAGCCCCCCGGGGCATGAGCAGTTCTTC. Amino acid sequence: CASSPPGHEQFF. The V and J genes are TRBV7-9 and TRBJ2-1, with D perhaps being TRBD1 or TRBD2 (5 bases each). The CDR3 totals 12 residues. Germline assignment: CDR1 SEHNR and CDR2 FQNEAQ (reference sequence). Deletions cut 5 bases from V and 8 bases from J, with 10 bases between. Together with reference TRBV7-9 and TRBJ2-1, the CDR3 gives the full variable domain: DTGVSQNPRHKITKRGQNVTFRCDPISEHNRLYWYRQTLGQGPEFLTYFQNEAQLEKSRLLSDRFSAERPKGSFSTLEIQRTEQGDSAMYLCASSPPGHEQFFGPGTRLTVL.

The chain is built from TRBV4-1 and TRBJ1-3, with TRBD1 as a possible D gene (5 bases). Germline-derived CDR1 and CDR2 are MGHRA and YSYEKL. The germline V and J ends were trimmed by 0 bases and 0 bases, with 6 bases remaining between them. CDR3 length: 15 residues. The CDR3 DNA is TGCGCCAGCAGCCAAGAAGGGGACTCTGGAAACACCATATATTTT. Protein: CASSQEGDSGNTIYF.

The chain has TRBV29-1 and TRBJ2-1; D is ambiguous. CDR1 and CDR2 (germline): SQVTM, ANQGSEA. The CDR3 runs 15 residues. V lost 3 bases to trimming and J lost 0 bases, with 12 bases between them. DNA of the CDR3: TGCAGCGTTGACCCCTCTCAAAGCTCCTACAATGAGCAGTTCTTC. This sequence encodes CSVDPSQSSYNEQFF.

The rearrangement joins TRBV6-5 to TRBJ2-1; TRBD2 matches 13 bases. CDR1 is MNHEY, CDR2 SVGAGI, per germline. The ends lost 5 bases at V and 7 bases at J; junction bases unmatched: 2. There are 14 residues in the CDR3. CDR3 bases: TGTGCCAGCAGTGCGACTAGCGGGAGGAATGAGCAGTTCTTC. It is translated as CASSATSGRNEQFF.

The chain uses TRBV6-5 and TRBJ1-2, with D perhaps TRBD1 (6 bases). CDR3 length: 12 amino acids. In germline, CDR1 is MNHEY, CDR2 SVGAGI. V lost 10 bases and J 4 bases, leaving 13 bases between the germline ends. The CDR3 DNA reads as TGTGCCACCACGACGACAGGCTATGGCTACACCTTC. It encodes CATTTTGYGYTF.

This clone turned up a few times. The rearrangement uses TRBV29-1 and TRBJ2-7, with D perhaps matching TRBD1 (6 bases). Germline loops: CDR1 SQVTM, CDR2 ANQGSEA. The CDR3 totals 13 residues. The V gene lost 5 bases and the J gene lost 3 bases, with 14 bases spanning the gap. CDR3 nucleotides: TGCAGCGTTCTACCGGACAGCCGCTACGAGCAGTACTTC. Its protein product is CSVLPDSRYEQYF.

This clone was seen more than once but under ten times. The DNA for the CDR3 is TGTGCCAGCAGTCCCCCCCAGATACGAACCCCCTACGAGCAGTACTTC. It translates to CASSPPQIRTPYEQYF. The V and J genes are TRBV28 and TRBJ2-7; D unresolved. CDR3 length equals 16 residues. CDR1 MDHEN and CDR2 SYDVKM come from the germline V gene. The germline V and J ends were trimmed by 5 bases and 2 bases, with 19 bases remaining between them.